These T cell receptor beta chains were read from a single sample in a study of vaccination effects on CD4 cells after COVID-19. Their antigens remain unidentified. The method was immunoSEQ multiplex PCR; TCRdb's version includes in-frame clones alone and lacks a portion of them. The sample consists of some 35,000 clones, around two thirds of them appearing once. Sequenced material: CD4+ T cells from PBMCs cultured with HCoV-NL63 spike peptides, taken before COVID-19 vaccination. Receptors were obtained from a human donor who had a prior SARS-CoV-2 infection. Each CDR3 is given with its conserved first and last residue. The D gene is left open where the match is weak. Size values are once, few and many counts, or a class for expanded clones, and some rows have none.

d_gene	abundance	j_gene	v_gene	CDR3nt	CDR3aa
.	once	TRBJ2-5	TRBV5-4	TGTGCCAGCAGCTTGGGATTGGAAGAGACCCAGTACTTC	CASSLGLEETQYF
TRBD1	.	TRBJ2-7	TRBV30	TGTGCCTGGAGTCGTAGGGGGCGGTACGAGCAGTACTTC	CAWSRRGRYEQYF
TRBD1	.	TRBJ1-4	TRBV19	TGTGCCAGTAGTACGACAGGGGGATTGGATGAAAAACTGTTTTTT	CASSTTGGLDEKLFF
.	.	TRBJ2-3	TRBV9	TGTGCCAGCAGCGTTCAGGGTTTTGAAGATACGCAGTATTTT	CASSVQGFEDTQYF
.	.	TRBJ2-7	TRBV15	TGTGCCACCAGCCGAGAGTTAGACAGGTCCTACGAGCAGTACTTC	CATSRELDRSYEQYF
.	once	TRBJ1-1	TRBV3-1/TRBV3-2	TGTGCCAGCAGCCATTTGGGGGACACTGAAGCTTTCTTT	CASSHLGDTEAFF
TRBD1	few	TRBJ1-6	TRBV2	TGTGCCAGCAGCGCAGGGGGCGGTAATTCACCCCTCCACTTT	CASSAGGGNSPLHF
.	few	TRBJ1-5	TRBV19	TGTGCCAGTAGTATAATTGGGCAGGGAAGTCAGCCCCAGCATTTT	CASSIIGQGSQPQHF
.	.	TRBJ2-1	TRBV5-1	TGCGCCAGCAGCTTGGAAGGGGCGAGGGGTGAGCAGTTCTTC	CASSLEGARGEQFF
.	.	TRBJ1-6	TRBV27	TGTGCCAGCAGTCCCGAGGGGTGGATTGAATCACCCCTCCACTTT	CASSPEGWIESPLHF
.	.	TRBJ1-5	TRBV12-3/TRBV12-4	TGTGCCAGCAGTGCGGGACTTGGTCAGCCCCAGCATTTT	CASSAGLGQPQHF
TRBD1	.	TRBJ2-7	TRBV6-2/TRBV6-3	TGTGCCAGCAGTCGGCCCGGACAGGGCTCCTACGAGCAGTACTTC	CASSRPGQGSYEQYF
.	.	TRBJ2-5	TRBV24-1	TGTGCCACCAGGGCGGGGGCGGGAGAGACCCAGTACTTC	CATRAGAGETQYF
TRBD1	few	TRBJ1-1	TRBV29-1	TGCAGCGTTGAAGTAATAGGACAGGGCGGGTCTTTCTTT	CSVEVIGQGGSFF
.	few	TRBJ1-2	TRBV27	TGTGCCAGCAGTCCGCTCCGAGGGGGTGATATCTATGGCTACACCTTC	CASSPLRGGDIYGYTF
TRBD1	once	TRBJ1-2	TRBV5-4	TGTGCCAGCAGCGAGGACAGGGGGCAAAGCAAAGGCTATGGCTACACCTTC	CASSEDRGQSKGYGYTF